This T cell receptor beta chain was captured in a study of T-cell memory formation after mild COVID-19 (TCRdb year 2021). Study-level background: Most TCR sequence clusters were specific to one of the two donors. Longitudinal TCRalpha and TCRbeta repertoire sequencing tracked T-cell clones expanding and contracting after mild COVID-19 in a couple of donors. The cohort was made up of two young adult volunteers, one female and one male, who were previously healthy. General findings and caveats noted by the study authors: SARS-CoV-2 specificity of the second-wave clones peaking on day 37 was not confirmed. Contracting CD4+ clones appeared mostly in the CM and EM memory subsets, whereas CD8+ clones were enriched in EMRA. Clones contracting from day 15 to 85 had balanced CD4/CD8 phenotypes, while a second wave expanding from day 15 to 37 was biased towards CD4+. Some responding clones were detected in pre-infection memory, which suggested that pre-existing cross-reactive memory T cells had joined the SARS-CoV-2 response. Only two mild cases were covered by the study, and larger cohorts that include severe cases with pre-infection samples were considered necessary.

From cysteine to phenylalanine, the CDR3 is 15 amino acids long. Only the CDR3 part of the read is kept: 45 bases, read in frame from the first base. V is pruned by 5 bases and J by 8 bases, leaving 10 bases of the junction without a gene match. Instrument used: Illumina NovaSeq 6000. TCRalpha and TCRbeta cDNA libraries were built by 5'RACE with constant-segment primers, adding sample barcodes and unique molecular identifiers. RNA was extracted from every sample with Trizol reagent. Libraries were amplified in two PCR steps, with a second sample barcode and Illumina TruSeq adapters added in the second step. The libraries were sequenced on an Illumina NovaSeq using 2 x 150 bp paired-end reads. In the paper's pipeline: The reads were demultiplexed and collapsed into UMI-guided consensus sequences using migec v1.2.7. With mixcr v2.1.11, UMI consensuses were aligned to TRA and TRB V and J templates and assembled into clonotypes. A clonotype was counted as expanded or contracted only if both edgeR and NoisET called the change significant, with noise models trained on biological replicates. edgeR calls used a false discovery rate-adjusted p below 0.01 and a log2 fold-change threshold of 1. PCA with hierarchical clustering of max-normalized trajectories of the 1000 most abundant clonotypes was used as exploratory dynamics analysis. Each responding clone was given a CD4 or CD8 phenotype based on the CD4+ and CD8+ repertoires, which had been sequenced separately. In-frame beta chains were kept once TCRdb had trimmed the public reads at Q25 with fastp and called clones with MiXCR. Records with the same CDR3 protein are collapsed into one entry carrying the most frequent genes and DNA. It is TCRdb's table, rather than the study itself, that gives the V and J calls and clone size. The sample profile shows around 530,000 distinct CDR3 sequences; roughly 22% of them were found once. Under 8.5% of the sample belongs to the ten largest clones.

For this clonotype: This clone's antigen is unknown. No per-base quality is available; no much larger clone lies one base away.

Ficoll-Paque density gradient centrifugation was used to isolate PBMCs. This receptor was identified in an adult woman who had mild COVID-19 (a few samples of this study predate the infection). The sample titles of this study are shuffled in the database, so cell type and time point are left out; the donor was told from shared clones. Recombination linked TRBV12-3 or TRBV12-4 to TRBJ2-1; 9 bases in the middle match TRBD2. Sequenced sample: PBMCs or a T cell subset sorted from them (not recorded which). The encoded CDR3 is CASSGLAGGRHEQFF. The DNA sequence follows: TGTGCCAGCAGTGGACTTGCGGGAGGGCGCCATGAGCAGTTCTTC.